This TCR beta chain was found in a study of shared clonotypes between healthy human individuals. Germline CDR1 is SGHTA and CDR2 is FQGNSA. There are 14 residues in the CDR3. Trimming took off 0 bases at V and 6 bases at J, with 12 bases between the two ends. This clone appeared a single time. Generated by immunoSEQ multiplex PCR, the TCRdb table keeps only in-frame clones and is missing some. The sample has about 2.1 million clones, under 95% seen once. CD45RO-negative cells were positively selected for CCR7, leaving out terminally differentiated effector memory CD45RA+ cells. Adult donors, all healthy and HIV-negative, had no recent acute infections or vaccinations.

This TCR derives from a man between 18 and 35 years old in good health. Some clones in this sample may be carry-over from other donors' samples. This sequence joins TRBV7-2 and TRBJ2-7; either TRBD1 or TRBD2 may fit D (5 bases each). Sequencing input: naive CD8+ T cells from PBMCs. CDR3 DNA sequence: TGTGCCAGCAGCTTAGCCCCAGGGAGCCGCGAGCAGTACTTC. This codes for CASSLAPGSREQYF.